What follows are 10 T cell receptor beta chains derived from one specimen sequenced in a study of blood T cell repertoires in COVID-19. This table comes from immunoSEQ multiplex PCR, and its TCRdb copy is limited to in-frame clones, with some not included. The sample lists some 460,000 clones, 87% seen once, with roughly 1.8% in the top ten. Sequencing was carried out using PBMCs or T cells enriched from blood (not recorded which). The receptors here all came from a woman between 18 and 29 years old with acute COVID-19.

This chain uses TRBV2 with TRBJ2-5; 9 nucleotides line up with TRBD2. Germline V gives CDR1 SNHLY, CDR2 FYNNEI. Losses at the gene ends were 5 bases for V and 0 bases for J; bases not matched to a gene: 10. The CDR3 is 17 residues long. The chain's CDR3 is CASSPDPGLAYQETQYF. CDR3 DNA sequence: TGTGCCAGCAGTCCAGACCCGGGACTAGCATACCAAGAGACCCAGTACTTC.

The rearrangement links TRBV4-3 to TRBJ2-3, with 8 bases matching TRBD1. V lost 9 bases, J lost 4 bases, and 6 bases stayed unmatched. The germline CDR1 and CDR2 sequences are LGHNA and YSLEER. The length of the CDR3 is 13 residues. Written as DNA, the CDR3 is TGCGCCAGTGGACAGGGAGGAGCAGATACGCAGTATTTT. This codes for CASGQGGADTQYF.

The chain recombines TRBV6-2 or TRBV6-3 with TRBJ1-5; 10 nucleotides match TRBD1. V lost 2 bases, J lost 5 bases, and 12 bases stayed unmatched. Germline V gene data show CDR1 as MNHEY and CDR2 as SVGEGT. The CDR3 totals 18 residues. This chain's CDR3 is CASSYAGTGEYRDQPQHF. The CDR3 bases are TGTGCCAGCAGTTACGCCGGGACAGGGGAATATCGAGATCAGCCCCAGCATTTT.

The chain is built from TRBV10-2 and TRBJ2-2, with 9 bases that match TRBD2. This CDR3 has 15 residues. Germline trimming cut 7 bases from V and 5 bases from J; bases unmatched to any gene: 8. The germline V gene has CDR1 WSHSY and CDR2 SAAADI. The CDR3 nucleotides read TGCGCCAGCAACTTCTTAGCGGGAGTTACCGGGGAGCTGTTTTTT. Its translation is CASNFLAGVTGELFF.

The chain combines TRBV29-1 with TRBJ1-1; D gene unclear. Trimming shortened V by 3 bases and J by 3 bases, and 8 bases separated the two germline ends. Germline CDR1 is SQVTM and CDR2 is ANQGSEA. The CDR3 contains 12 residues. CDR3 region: CSVEGGYTEAFF. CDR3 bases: TGCAGCGTTGAGGGAGGGTACACTGAAGCTTTCTTT.

The CDR3 loop reads CASSPGTVYEQYF. CDR3 nucleotide sequence: TGTGCCAGCAGCCCCGGGACAGTCTACGAGCAGTACTTC. The genes are TRBV11-2 and TRBJ2-7; 7 nucleotides match TRBD1. CDR1 and CDR2 (germline): SGHAT, FQNNGV. The CDR3 extends over 13 amino acids. V dropped 5 bases and J dropped 3; count of bases not matched to a gene: 4.

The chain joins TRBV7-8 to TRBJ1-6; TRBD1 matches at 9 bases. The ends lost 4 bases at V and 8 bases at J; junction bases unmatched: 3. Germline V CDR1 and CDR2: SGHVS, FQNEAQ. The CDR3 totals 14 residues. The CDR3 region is CASSSRTGDSPLHF. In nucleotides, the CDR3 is TGTGCCAGCAGCTCACGGACAGGGGATTCACCCCTCCACTTT. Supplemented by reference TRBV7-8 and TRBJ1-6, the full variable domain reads GAGVSQSPRYKVAKRGQDVALRCDPISGHVSLFWYQQALGQGPEFLTYFQNEAQLDKSGLPSDRFFAERPEGSVSTLKIQRTQQEDSAVYLCASSSRTGDSPLHFGNGTRLTVT.

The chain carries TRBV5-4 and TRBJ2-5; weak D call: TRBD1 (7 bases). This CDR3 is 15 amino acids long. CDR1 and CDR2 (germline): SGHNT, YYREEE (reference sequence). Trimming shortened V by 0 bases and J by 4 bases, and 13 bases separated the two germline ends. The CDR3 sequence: CASSLEGARGETQYF. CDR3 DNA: TGTGCCAGCAGCTTGGAGGGGGCGCGGGGAGAGACCCAGTACTTC. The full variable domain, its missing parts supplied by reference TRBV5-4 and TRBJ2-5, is ETGVTQSPTHLIKTRGQQVTLRCSSQSGHNTVSWYQQALGQGPQFIFQYYREEENGRGNFPPRFSGLQFPNYSSELNVNALELDDSALYLCASSLEGARGETQYFGPGTRLLVL.

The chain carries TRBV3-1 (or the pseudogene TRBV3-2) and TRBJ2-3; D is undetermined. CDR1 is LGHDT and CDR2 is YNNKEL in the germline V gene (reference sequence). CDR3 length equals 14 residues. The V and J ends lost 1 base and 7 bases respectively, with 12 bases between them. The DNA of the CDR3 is TGTGCCAGCAGCCAAGGGCTAGTTGAAAATACGCAGTATTTT. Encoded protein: CASSQGLVENTQYF.

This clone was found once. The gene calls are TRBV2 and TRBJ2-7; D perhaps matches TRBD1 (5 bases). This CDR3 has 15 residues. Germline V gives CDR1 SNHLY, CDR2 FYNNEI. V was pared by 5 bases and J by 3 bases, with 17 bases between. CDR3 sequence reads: CASSYDGRVVYEQYF. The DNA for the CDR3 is TGTGCCAGCAGTTACGACGGCAGGGTTGTCTACGAGCAGTACTTC.